The rows below give T cell receptor beta chains drawn from one sample of a study of identical twins. TCRdb used MiXCR to reprocess the 5' RACE reads, holding one entry per CDR3 protein. The sample lists about 190,000 distinct CDR3 sequences, about 16% seen once, with 40% in the top ten. These data also formed part of another study, on T cells expressing NK-cell markers.

Input material: CD8+ T cells sorted from blood. Receptor source: a woman under 30 in good health. Both conserved end residues are trimmed from each CDR3. D genes are given only for firm matches.

>TRBV12-3/TRBV12-4|TRBJ2-2|15|TRBD2
ASRPLAGAANTGELF
>TRBV4-3|TRBJ2-1|12|.
ASSQDPRGPGQF
>TRBV27|TRBJ1-5|11|.
ASSWESNQPQH
>TRBV30|TRBJ2-3|11|.
AFDGLSTDTQY
>TRBV5-1|TRBJ2-5|12|.
ASSLGGVAETQY
>TRBV5-1|TRBJ2-7|13|.
ASSWSRDGPYEQY
>TRBV12-3/TRBV12-4|TRBJ1-4|13|TRBD1
ASSQRQGRMGKLF
>TRBV10-2|TRBJ2-7|16|.
ASSEEGVWRESSYEQY
>TRBV12-3/TRBV12-4|TRBJ2-1|12|.
ASSLRPLADEQF
>TRBV7-2|TRBJ2-7|12|.
ASSLESWECEQY
>TRBV29-1|TRBJ2-7|10|.
SVGPVTYEQY
>TRBV5-1|TRBJ2-2|14|.
ASSLASGRFTGELF
>TRBV4-3|TRBJ1-6|10|.
ASSRDNSPLH
>TRBV12-3/TRBV12-4|TRBJ1-1|12|.
ASSLGGWETEAF
>TRBV12-3/TRBV12-4|TRBJ2-1|12|TRBD2
ASSFATSGHEQF
>TRBV20-1|TRBJ2-1|12|.
SARGSGDYNEQF
>TRBV12-3/TRBV12-4|TRBJ2-7|12|TRBD1
ASSFLTGGPEQY
>TRBV12-3/TRBV12-4|TRBJ2-3|13|TRBD2
ASSLLAGDTDTQY
>TRBV7-2|TRBJ2-7|10|.
ASTAYSYEQY
>TRBV27|TRBJ2-4|13|.
ASTSGTQGKNIQY
>TRBV5-5|TRBJ1-1|11|.
ASGKGIPTEAF
>TRBV12-3/TRBV12-4|TRBJ2-1|13|.
ASSLKGGSNNEQF
>TRBV6-4|TRBJ2-1|12|TRBD2
ASSELAGRYEQF
>TRBV28|TRBJ2-7|10|.
ASSPNPHEQY
>TRBV12-3/TRBV12-4|TRBJ2-2|13|.
ASRLRDPNTGELF
>TRBV4-3|TRBJ1-1|14|TRBD1
ASSQDGEGADTEAF
>TRBV18|TRBJ2-3|12|.
ASSYLATKDTQY
>TRBV13|TRBJ2-1|12|TRBD1
ASSFGTGDNEQF
>TRBV5-1|TRBJ1-1|12|.
ASSLGGLGTEAF
>TRBV11-2|TRBJ2-7|13|TRBD1
ASSASQGAGYEQY
>TRBV6-1|TRBJ1-2|11|.
ASRPGGASGYT
>TRBV12-3/TRBV12-4|TRBJ2-2|14|.
ASTLQASPNTGELF
>TRBV15|TRBJ2-6|18|TRBD1
ATSRVRAGGLSSGANVLT
>TRBV4-2|TRBJ2-7|12|.
ASSPGHWPYEQY
>TRBV6-2/TRBV6-3|TRBJ2-1|11|TRBD2
ASKGGFYNEQF
>TRBV7-6|TRBJ2-1|13|TRBD1
ASSPGTASYNEQF
>TRBV29-1|TRBJ2-5|10|.
SVIQGGETQY
>TRBV5-5|TRBJ2-7|12|.
ASSLFGQTYEQY
>TRBV7-8|TRBJ1-5|13|.
ASSLSSDGNQPQH
>TRBV5-1|TRBJ2-7|12|TRBD1
ASSTGQGSYEQY
>TRBV10-3|TRBJ2-1|13|TRBD2
ASKGTSGGAVEQF
>TRBV4-1|TRBJ2-5|12|TRBD2
ASSRWGGGETQY
>TRBV7-9|TRBJ2-1|12|.
ASSDQTSYNEQF
>TRBV27|TRBJ1-6|10|.
ASSPLRSPLH
>TRBV6-2/TRBV6-3|TRBJ2-7|15|.
ASSYTWLRGRTYEQY
>TRBV27|TRBJ2-3|10|.
ASADGVDTQY